This T cell receptor (beta chain) was sequenced for a study of blood T cell repertoires in COVID-19. Study at large: There were acute and convalescent COVID-19 samples, and they came from the United States, Italy and Spain. T cells, B-cell-depleted T cells, or PBMCs provided the cDNA or gDNA that served as material.

Authors' processing steps: Amplification from reference gene primers served as the basis for estimated nucleated cell counts. Sequencing used immunoSEQ multiplex PCR; TCRdb keeps in-frame clones, though not all of them. That table gives V, J and clone size, and the DNA gave D and trimming. The data hold more than 110,000 clones, with around 88% observed a single time. CDR1 is MDHEN, CDR2 SYDVKM, per germline. The CDR3 sequence is 18 residues long. After removal of 5 bases from V and 1 base from J, the junction contained 13 bases not matched to a gene. The V gene is TRBV28, the J gene TRBJ1-3; 8 nucleotides align to TRBD1. This sequence originates from a man aged 55 to 70 with active or convalescent COVID-19. The sequenced sample consisted of peripheral blood. CDR3 protein: CASSPSGQGGMSGNTIYF. The CDR3 coding sequence is TGTGCCAGCAGTCCCTCCGGACAGGGAGGCATGTCTGGAAACACCATATATTTT.